The text below deals with one TCR beta chain. A junction end diverges from the germline sequence, so it may reflect a read error. This specimen belongs to a study of cytomegalovirus exposure and HLA in healthy donors. The CDR3 runs 13 residues. The germline V gene encodes CDR1 MNHEY and CDR2 SMNVEV (reference sequence). PCR amplification relied on 60 Vbeta primers (plus 13 Jbeta primers). The assay was immunoSEQ multiplex PCR, and TCRdb's table has in-frame clones only and misses some. The table includes some 170,000 clones, around 85% detected once. Sample: PBMCs. This chain joins TRBV27 and TRBJ2-7; 7 bases fit TRBD2. The TCR comes from a man aged 35 to 55 in good health and CMV-seronegative. The CDR3 coding sequence is TGTGCCAGCGGTTTTGGGGGGGACTACGAGCAGTACTTC. It translates to CASGFGGDYEQYF.